A single sample is the source of the 14 T cell receptor beta chains below, sequenced in a study of blood T cell repertoires in COVID-19. Assay: immunoSEQ multiplex PCR; the TCRdb copy retains only in-frame clones and omits some. The sample records under 250,000 clones, about 80% being singletons. The sequenced sample was PBMCs or T cells enriched from blood (not recorded which). The receptor source for this set is a woman in her fifties or sixties who had been exposed to COVID-19.

The chain joins TRBV6-5 to TRBJ2-3; TRBD1 aligns across 7 bases. The CDR3 runs to 14 residues. The germline V gene encodes CDR1 MNHEY and CDR2 SVGAGI. The trim removed 4 bases at V and 2 bases at J, leaving 3 bases unmatched. CDR3 sequence: CASSWDSLTDTQYF. The DNA of the CDR3 is TGTGCCAGCAGTTGGGACAGCCTCACAGATACGCAGTATTTT.

The chain is built from TRBV2 and TRBJ2-1, with 10 nucleotides matching TRBD2. Unmatched junction bases numbered 13, after V lost 10 bases and J lost 10 bases. CDR3 length: 14 amino acids. The germline CDR1 and CDR2 sequences are SNHLY and FYNNEI. CDR3 in DNA: TGTGCCACTAAAGGGCTAGCGGGGGTGGGGGAGCAGTTCTTC. This sequence encodes CATKGLAGVGEQFF.

The V gene is TRBV7-9, the J gene TRBJ1-1; 9 bases map to TRBD1. V lost 5 bases and J lost 0; bases outside the gene matches: 4. The CDR3 is 15 amino acids. Germline V lookup: CDR1 SEHNR, CDR2 FQNEAQ (reference sequence). The CDR3: CASSHRGPMNTEAFF. CDR3 DNA: TGTGCCAGCAGCCACAGGGGGCCCATGAACACTGAAGCTTTCTTT.

The rearrangement uses TRBV7-8 and TRBJ2-2; 10 nucleotides match TRBD2. This CDR3 is built from 16 residues. Per the germline V gene, CDR1 is SGHVS and CDR2 is FQNEAQ. The junction had 5 bases not matched to a gene; V was cut back by 3 bases and J by 4 bases. The CDR3 nucleotides are TGTGCCAGCAGCTTCCGACTAGCGGGCGTCACCGGGGAGCTGTTTTTT. It codes for CASSFRLAGVTGELFF.

This clone was recorded once. The chain links TRBV28 to TRBJ1-1; D is unclear. Germline lookup yields CDR1 MDHEN and CDR2 SYDVKM. The V and J ends lost 6 bases and 2 bases respectively, with 19 bases between them. The CDR3 extends over 16 amino acids. The CDR3 nucleotides read TGTGCCAGCAGCCCCATTTTGGGTGCAGGCAACACTGAAGCTTTCTTT. Amino acid sequence: CASSPILGAGNTEAFF.

This clone was seen once. V and J are TRBV28 and TRBJ2-3, with D maybe TRBD1 (6 bases). Trimming left V 5 bases short and J 4 bases short, with 13 bases between. The germline gives CDR1 MDHEN, CDR2 SYDVKM. The CDR3 is made up of 14 amino acids. The CDR3 is CASSPLDSSDTQYF. The CDR3 nucleotides read TGTGCCAGCAGTCCACTGGACAGTTCAGATACGCAGTATTTT.

V gene TRBV19 combines with J gene TRBJ1-5; D may be TRBD1 (5 bases). The germline gives CDR1 LNHDA, CDR2 SQIVND (reference sequence). The CDR3 sequence is 15 residues long. Trimming cost V 6 bases and J 7 bases, with 19 bases left between them. CDR3 bases: TGTGCCAGTAGGGTAGACAGTGCCCAGAGACAGCCCCAGCATTTT. Translating it yields CASRVDSAQRQPQHF.

This clone was found a few times. J is TRBJ1-1 and V is TRBV12-3 or TRBV12-4; D is possibly TRBD1 (5 bases). CDR3 length: 13 residues. The V and J ends lost 8 bases and 3 bases respectively, with 13 bases between them. In DNA, the CDR3 is TGTGCCAGCCGCCGTTGGGGGGACACTGAAGCTTTCTTT. Translated, it gives CASRRWGDTEAFF.

The chain is built from TRBV5-6 and TRBJ1-1; 10 bases fit TRBD1. Per germline, CDR1 SGHDT and CDR2 YYEEEE. The CDR3 sequence is 17 residues long. Trimming took 4 bases from V and 4 from J; bases not matched to a gene: 13. CDR3 bases: TGTGCCAGCAGCACACGGGGGGCGGGACAGGGGCGCACTGAAGCTTTCTTT. It is translated as CASSTRGAGQGRTEAFF.

This clone was seen a handful of times. V and J are TRBV7-2 and TRBJ1-3, with TRBD1 identical over 7 bases. The V and J ends lost 2 bases and 0 bases, in that order; junction bases with no gene match: 1. The CDR3 loop spans 15 amino acids. Germline values: CDR1 SGHTA, CDR2 FQGNSA. The CDR3 loop is CASSLYRGSGNTIYF. DNA of the CDR3: TGTGCCAGCAGCTTATACAGGGGCTCTGGAAACACCATATATTTT. The full variable domain, rest sourced from reference TRBV7-2 and TRBJ1-3, is GAGVSQSPSNKVTEKGKDVELRCDPISGHTALYWYRQSLGQGLEFLIYFQGNSAPDKSGLPSDRFSAERTGGSVSTLTIQRTQQEDSAVYLCASSLYRGSGNTIYFGEGSWLTVV.

This chain uses TRBV7-2 with TRBJ2-1, with a tentative D call TRBD2 (5 bases). CDR1 and CDR2 from the germline V gene are SGHTA and FQGNSA. This CDR3 comprises 15 residues. Between the trimmed V and J ends, which lost 5 bases and 3 bases, there was a span of 14 bases. CDR3 coding DNA: TGTGCCAGCAGCCCCCATGGACTGGACTACAATGAGCAGTTCTTC. Protein: CASSPHGLDYNEQFF.

V usage is TRBV20-1 and J usage is TRBJ2-5; D not certain. This CDR3 region has 12 residues. Trimming shortened V by 3 bases and J by 1 base, and 6 bases separated the two germline ends. CDR1 is DFQATT, CDR2 SNEGSKA, per germline (reference sequence). The CDR3 DNA sequence: TGCAGTGCTAGTATCCGCCAAGAGACCCAGTACTTC. Protein: CSASIRQETQYF.

The genes are TRBV6-6 and TRBJ2-4; TRBD2 agrees at 13 bases. CDR3 length: 18 amino acids. Per the germline V gene, CDR1 is MNHNY and CDR2 is SVGAGI (reference sequence). Trimming cost V 5 bases and J 0 bases; bases outside gene matches: 7. CDR3 residues: CASSPGTSGVLAKNIQYF. The CDR3 DNA is TGTGCCAGCAGTCCTGGGACTAGCGGGGTACTAGCCAAAAACATTCAGTACTTC.

The chain links TRBV3-1 (or the pseudogene TRBV3-2) to TRBJ2-5; 11 positions match TRBD2. This CDR3 is built from 15 residues. CDR1 and CDR2 (germline): LGHDT, YNNKEL (reference sequence). The V and J ends lost 7 bases and 1 base, in that order; junction bases with no gene match: 5. The DNA for the CDR3 is TGTGCCAGCACCGCTGGACTAGCGGGCCAAGAGACCCAGTACTTC. This sequence encodes CASTAGLAGQETQYF.